What follows are 7 T cell receptor beta chains derived from one specimen sequenced in a study of T cells in narcolepsy. Only in-frame clones appear in the TCRdb table, and some are missing; sequencing was by immunoSEQ multiplex PCR. In the table there are tens of thousands of clones, more than 75% of which are singletons. Sequencing used CD45RA- memory CD4+ T cells from PBMCs. These receptors all stem from a human donor with narcolepsy.

This clone was found once. The chain employs TRBV11-3 and TRBJ2-5; D is possibly TRBD2 (6 bases). V was shortened by 1 base and J by 2 bases, with 11 bases between the two germline ends. The CDR3 sequence is 15 residues long. In germline, CDR1 is SGHNT, CDR2 YENEEA. The CDR3 DNA is TGTGCCAGCAGCTTAGGGGACGCGGGACAAGAGACCCAGTACTTC. This encodes CASSLGDAGQETQYF.

This clone was observed a few times. V is TRBV9 and J is TRBJ2-5, with TRBD2 matching over 10 bases. This CDR3 contains 18 residues. V shed 6 bases and J 0 bases; nucleotides not matched to a gene: 14. CDR1 is SGDLS and CDR2 is YYNGEE in the germline V gene. In DNA, the CDR3 is TGTGCCAGCACCGAGGGGCTAGCGGGAGTTGATGACCAAGAGACCCAGTACTTC. Translating gives CASTEGLAGVDDQETQYF. The whole variable domain, remainder taken from reference TRBV9 and TRBJ2-5, is DSGVTQTPKHLITATGQRVTLRCSPRSGDLSVYWYQQSLDQGLQFLIQYYNGEERAKGNILERFSAQQFPDLHSELNLSSLELGDSALYFCASTEGLAGVDDQETQYFGPGTRLLVL.

V gene TRBV5-4 combines with J gene TRBJ2-2, with 8 bases that match TRBD2. CDR1 SGHNT and CDR2 YYREEE come from the germline V gene (reference sequence). This CDR3 is 14 amino acids long. The V gene end was trimmed by 4 bases and the J gene end by 5 bases; junction bases not matched to a gene: 4. The CDR3 loop is CASSNQRETGELFF. In DNA form, the CDR3 reads TGTGCCAGCAGCAACCAGCGGGAGACCGGGGAGCTGTTTTTT.

V and J are TRBV7-2 and TRBJ2-4, with 10 positions matching TRBD2. This CDR3 is built from 16 residues. The V gene end was trimmed by 1 base and the J gene end by 8 bases; junction bases not matched to a gene: 8. Germline V gives CDR1 SGHTA, CDR2 FQGNSA. CDR3: CASSLGPGAGGDIQYF. CDR3 bases: TGTGCCAGCAGCTTAGGCCCGGGAGCGGGGGGGGACATTCAGTACTTC.

This clone is a singleton in its sample. The CDR3 DNA reads TGTGCCAGCACCCCCCTCAATGGCAATCAGCCCCAGCATTTT. Its protein is CASTPLNGNQPQHF. V usage is TRBV27 and J usage is TRBJ1-5, with D hard to call. Trimming removed 7 bases from V and 2 bases from J, with 12 bases in between. CDR1 is MNHEY and CDR2 is SMNVEV in the germline V gene (reference sequence). The CDR3 contains 14 residues.

This chain joins TRBV4-3 and TRBJ1-4; D ambiguous. The CDR3 is 16 amino acids. The V end was cut by 1 base, the J end by 1 base, with 10 bases between. The germline V gene has CDR1 LGHNA and CDR2 YSLEER. The CDR3 protein is CASSQAPRGTNEKLFF. In DNA, the CDR3 is TGCGCCAGCAGCCAAGCCCCCCGGGGAACTAATGAAAAACTGTTTTTT.

This clone was recorded only once. The chain is built from TRBV5-1 and TRBJ2-4; perhaps TRBD2 as D (6 bases). Trimming left V 2 bases short and J 8 bases short, with 14 bases between. This CDR3 contains 14 residues. Looked up from germline, CDR1 is SGHRS and CDR2 is YFSETQ. This CDR3 reads CASSFSGLRDIQYF. In DNA, the CDR3 is TGCGCCAGCAGCTTTTCGGGACTCCGAGACATTCAGTACTTC.